The entry that follows covers one T cell receptor beta chain sequence. The data were taken from a study of blood T cell repertoires in COVID-19. Study-wide context: From T cells, B-cell-depleted T cells, or PBMCs came the material, which was cDNA or gDNA.

Original data processing: Nucleated cell counts were estimated from reference gene primer amplification. Sequencing used immunoSEQ multiplex PCR; TCRdb keeps in-frame clones, though not all of them. V, J and clone size derive from that table, while D and trimming were established from the DNA sequence. The repertoire holds over 200,000 clones, around 86% seen once, with less than 4% in the top ten. V was pared by 2 bases and J by 4 bases, with 9 bases between. The CDR3 is 12 amino acids. Germline CDR1 SQVTM, CDR2 ANQGSEA. This TCR came from a woman in her 30s who had recovered from COVID-19. This chain uses TRBV29-1 with TRBJ2-7, with a possible D match to TRBD1 (6 bases). The sample consisted of peripheral blood. The DNA of the CDR3 is TGCAGCGTTGAAAGCGGACAGTACGAGCAGTACTTC. Residues: CSVESGQYEQYF.